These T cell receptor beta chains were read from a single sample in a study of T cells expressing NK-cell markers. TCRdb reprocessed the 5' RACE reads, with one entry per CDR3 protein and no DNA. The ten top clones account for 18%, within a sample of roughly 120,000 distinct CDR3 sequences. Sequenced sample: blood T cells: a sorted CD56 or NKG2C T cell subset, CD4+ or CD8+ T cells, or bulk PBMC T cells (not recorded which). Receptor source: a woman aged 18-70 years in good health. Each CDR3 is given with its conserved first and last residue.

cdr3_aa: CASILLGGNEQFF
j_call: TRBJ2-1
v_call: TRBV5-4

cdr3_aa: CASMGTYDEQFF
j_call: TRBJ2-1
v_call: TRBV7-9

cdr3_aa: CASSLLVNNEQFF
j_call: TRBJ2-1
v_call: TRBV19

cdr3_aa: CSARARNTEAFF
j_call: TRBJ1-1
v_call: TRBV29-1

cdr3_aa: CASSVLPTSGYNEQFF
j_call: TRBJ2-1
v_call: TRBV27

cdr3_aa: CSVLGLYQETQYF
j_call: TRBJ2-5
v_call: TRBV29-1

cdr3_aa: CASSLVGSYNEQFF
j_call: TRBJ2-1
v_call: TRBV12-3/TRBV12-4

cdr3_aa: CASSIDGTYEQYF
j_call: TRBJ2-7
v_call: TRBV19

cdr3_aa: CASSNYNEQYF
j_call: TRBJ2-7
v_call: TRBV12-3/TRBV12-4

cdr3_aa: CASSRGQGFADTQYF
j_call: TRBJ2-3
v_call: TRBV5-6

cdr3_aa: CASSLDGGYNQPQHF
j_call: TRBJ1-5
v_call: TRBV7-6

cdr3_aa: CSVDTPYYPVTGELFF
j_call: TRBJ2-2
v_call: TRBV29-1

cdr3_aa: CASSGTGGVGTGELFF
j_call: TRBJ2-2
v_call: TRBV2

cdr3_aa: CASTIGLAGYNEQFF
j_call: TRBJ2-1
v_call: TRBV9

cdr3_aa: CASSQEDRSTEAFF
j_call: TRBJ1-1
v_call: TRBV4-1

cdr3_aa: CASSLGATALEQFF
j_call: TRBJ2-1
v_call: TRBV5-6

cdr3_aa: CASRALMSSYNEQFF
j_call: TRBJ2-1
v_call: TRBV12-3/TRBV12-4

cdr3_aa: CASSLGHNQPQHF
j_call: TRBJ1-5
v_call: TRBV5-8

cdr3_aa: CASSQEWTGENEQFF
j_call: TRBJ2-1
v_call: TRBV4-3

cdr3_aa: CASSTLTSGRINEQFF
j_call: TRBJ2-1
v_call: TRBV7-9

cdr3_aa: CASSQRGYNEQFF
j_call: TRBJ2-1
v_call: TRBV14

cdr3_aa: CASRDRDFRNEQFF
j_call: TRBJ2-1
v_call: TRBV19

cdr3_aa: CASRGDSQETQYF
j_call: TRBJ2-5
v_call: TRBV11-2

cdr3_aa: CSVREGGQSYGYTF
j_call: TRBJ1-2
v_call: TRBV29-1

cdr3_aa: CSVAGTSGRVETQYF
j_call: TRBJ2-5
v_call: TRBV29-1

cdr3_aa: CASSSSGNEQFF
j_call: TRBJ2-1
v_call: TRBV7-3

cdr3_aa: CSVEVRDVYNEQFF
j_call: TRBJ2-1
v_call: TRBV29-1

cdr3_aa: CASSVSTSPPGELFF
j_call: TRBJ2-2
v_call: TRBV19

cdr3_aa: CSVVGGPQLTGETQYF
j_call: TRBJ2-5
v_call: TRBV29-1

cdr3_aa: CASSDGAGARQYF
j_call: TRBJ2-3
v_call: TRBV2

cdr3_aa: CASSYSISNPVDEQFF
j_call: TRBJ2-1
v_call: TRBV6-5

cdr3_aa: CASSYVPDRNEQYF
j_call: TRBJ2-7
v_call: TRBV27

cdr3_aa: CASSFGRGLNQPQHF
j_call: TRBJ1-5
v_call: TRBV5-5

cdr3_aa: CASSLRDGTGGRGANVLTF
j_call: TRBJ2-6
v_call: TRBV6-4

cdr3_aa: CASSFHSNYGYTF
j_call: TRBJ1-2
v_call: TRBV7-9

cdr3_aa: CASSHRVAGDLGYNEQFF
j_call: TRBJ2-1
v_call: TRBV4-3

cdr3_aa: CASSISPGLLYEQYF
j_call: TRBJ2-7
v_call: TRBV27

cdr3_aa: CASSDRVGISNQPQHF
j_call: TRBJ1-5
v_call: TRBV2

cdr3_aa: CSVEDGHLSGRRETQYF
j_call: TRBJ2-5
v_call: TRBV29-1

cdr3_aa: CASSLEGFSHEQYF
j_call: TRBJ2-7
v_call: TRBV5-4

cdr3_aa: CASSQVAGGGYNEQFF
j_call: TRBJ2-1
v_call: TRBV4-3

cdr3_aa: CSGLGPFYEQYF
j_call: TRBJ2-7
v_call: TRBV29-1

cdr3_aa: CASSQVLAGANEQFF
j_call: TRBJ2-1
v_call: TRBV4-3

cdr3_aa: CSVENRGGEQFF
j_call: TRBJ2-1
v_call: TRBV29-1

cdr3_aa: CASSFSGLADQETQYF
j_call: TRBJ2-5
v_call: TRBV5-4

cdr3_aa: CASSQDGGDSLYF
j_call: TRBJ1-6
v_call: TRBV4-3

cdr3_aa: CASSSGSAPHYYNEQFF
j_call: TRBJ2-1
v_call: TRBV19